The next 6 T cell receptor beta chains were all read from a single sample in a study of blood T cell repertoires in COVID-19. TCRdb's table, derived via immunoSEQ multiplex PCR, lists solely in-frame clones and lacks some. The sample records under 400,000 clones, around nine tenths being singletons. Sequencing input: peripheral blood. All receptors come from a woman aged 55-70 years with COVID-19, enrolled during active disease.

The chain uses TRBV30 and TRBJ1-5, with a possible D match to TRBD1 (6 bases). Trimming removed 2 bases from V and 4 bases from J, with 12 bases in between. Germline CDR1 and CDR2: GTSNPN and SVGIG (reference sequence). CDR3 size: 14 residues. CDR3 amino acids: CAWSPGTLNQPQHF. In DNA form, the CDR3 reads TGTGCCTGGAGTCCCGGGACACTAAATCAGCCCCAGCATTTT.

The chain has TRBV6-5 and TRBJ1-6; 7 nucleotides agree with TRBD1. The CDR3 sequence is 16 residues long. Germline CDR1 is MNHEY and CDR2 is SVGAGI. With 1 base clipped from V and 7 bases from J, the junction kept 7 bases outside the gene matches. The CDR3 reads CASSYFNRGQNSPLHF. CDR3 nucleotide sequence: TGTGCCAGCAGTTACTTCAACAGGGGACAGAATTCACCCCTCCACTTT.

Details on this clone: Other DNA sequences of this sample code for an identical CDR3. The chain is built from TRBV18 and TRBJ2-5; a weak D match, TRBD1 (6 bases). Germline lookup yields CDR1 KGHSH and CDR2 LQKENI. CDR3 length: 13 residues. Trimming shortened V by 6 bases and J by 5 bases, and 13 bases separated the two germline ends. The CDR3 coding sequence is TGTGCCAGCTCCCAGGGGTTAGCGGAGACCCAGTACTTC. It encodes CASSQGLAETQYF.

This sequence joins TRBV11-3 and TRBJ2-6, with TRBD1 identical over 7 bases. Trimming took 5 bases from V and 0 from J; bases not matched to a gene: 4. CDR3 length: 16 residues. Germline CDR1 SGHNT, CDR2 YENEEA. The CDR3 nucleotides are TGTGCCAGCAGCCGCCGACAGGGCTCTGGGGCCAACGTCCTGACTTTC. Protein sequence: CASSRRQGSGANVLTF.

The sample holds a few counts of this clone. J is TRBJ2-7 and V is TRBV2; 7 bases match TRBD1. The length of the CDR3 is 15 residues. Germline CDR1 and CDR2: SNHLY and FYNNEI. The ends lost 7 bases at V and 0 bases at J; junction bases unmatched: 9. CDR3: CASIKGPGGSYEQYF. The CDR3 DNA reads TGTGCCAGCATCAAGGGTCCAGGGGGCTCCTACGAGCAGTACTTC.

The genes are TRBV5-1 and TRBJ1-1; D is undetermined. The CDR3 contains 14 residues. V dropped 0 bases and J dropped 5 bases, with 11 bases sitting between them. Germline CDR1 reads SGHRS; CDR2 reads YFSETQ. The CDR3 reads CASSLVPGSTEAFF. In DNA, the CDR3 is TGCGCCAGCAGCTTGGTCCCGGGGTCGACTGAAGCTTTCTTT.